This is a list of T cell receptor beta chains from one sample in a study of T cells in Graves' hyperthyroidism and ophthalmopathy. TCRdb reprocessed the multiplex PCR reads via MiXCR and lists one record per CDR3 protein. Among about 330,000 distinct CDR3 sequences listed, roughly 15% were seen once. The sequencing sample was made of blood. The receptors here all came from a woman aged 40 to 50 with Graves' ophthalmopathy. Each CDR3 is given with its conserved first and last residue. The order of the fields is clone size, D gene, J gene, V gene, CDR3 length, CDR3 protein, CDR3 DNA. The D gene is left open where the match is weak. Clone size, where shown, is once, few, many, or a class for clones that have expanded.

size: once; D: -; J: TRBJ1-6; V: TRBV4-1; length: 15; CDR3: CASSQVGTSDSPLHF; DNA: TGCGCCAGCAGCCAAGTCGGGACCTCGGATTCACCCCTCCACTTT
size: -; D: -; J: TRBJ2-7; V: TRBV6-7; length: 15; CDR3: CASRQTGTGNDEQYF; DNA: TGTGCCAGCCGGCAAACCGGGACGGGGAATGACGAGCAGTACTTC
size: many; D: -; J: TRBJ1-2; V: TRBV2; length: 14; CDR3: CASGLDSSTYGYTF; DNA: TGTGCCAGTGGGCTAGATAGTTCGACCTATGGCTACACCTTC
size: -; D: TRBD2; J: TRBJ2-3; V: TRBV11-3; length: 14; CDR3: CASSSSGATDTQYF; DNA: TGTGCCAGCAGCTCTAGCGGGGCCACAGATACGCAGTATTTT
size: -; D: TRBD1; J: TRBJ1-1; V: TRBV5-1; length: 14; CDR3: CASSWEQGTTEAFF; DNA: TGCGCCAGCAGCTGGGAACAGGGGACCACTGAAGCTTTCTTT
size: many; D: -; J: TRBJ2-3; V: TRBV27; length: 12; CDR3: CASSSGTDTQYF; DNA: TGTGCCAGCAGTTCGGGGACAGATACGCAGTATTTT
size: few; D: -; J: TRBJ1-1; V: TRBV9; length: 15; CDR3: CASSVAAIGVTEAFF; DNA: TGTGCCAGCAGCGTTGCAGCTATCGGGGTCACTGAAGCTTTCTTT
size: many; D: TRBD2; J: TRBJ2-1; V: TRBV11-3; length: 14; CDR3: CASSLAGGINEQFF; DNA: TGTGCCAGCAGCCTAGCGGGGGGGATCAATGAGCAGTTCTTC
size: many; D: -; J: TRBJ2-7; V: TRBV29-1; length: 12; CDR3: CSVGLDSYEQYF; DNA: TGCAGCGTTGGACTGGACTCCTACGAGCAGTACTTC
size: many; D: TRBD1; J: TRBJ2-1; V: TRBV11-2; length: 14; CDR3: CASSLVTGNNEQFF; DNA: TGTGCCAGCAGCTTAGTGACAGGGAACAATGAGCAGTTCTTC
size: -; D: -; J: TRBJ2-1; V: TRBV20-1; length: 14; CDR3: CSARRSELYNEQFF; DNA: TGCAGTGCCCGAAGAAGTGAACTTTACAATGAGCAGTTCTTC
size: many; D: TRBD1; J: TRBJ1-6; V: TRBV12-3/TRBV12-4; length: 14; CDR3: CASSLGQGWTPLHF; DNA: TGTGCCAGCAGTCTTGGACAGGGTTGGACACCCCTCCACTTT
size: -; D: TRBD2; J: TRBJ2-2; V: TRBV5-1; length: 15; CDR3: CASRRASGNTGELFF; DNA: TGCGCCAGCAGAAGGGCTAGCGGGAACACCGGGGAGCTGTTTTTT
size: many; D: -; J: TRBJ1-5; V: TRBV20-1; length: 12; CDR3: CSGGIGNQPQHF; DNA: TGCAGTGGAGGGATCGGCAATCAGCCCCAGCATTTT
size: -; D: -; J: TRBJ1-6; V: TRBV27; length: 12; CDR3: CASRQGLSPLHF; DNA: TGTGCCAGCCGCCAGGGGTTATCACCCCTCCACTTT
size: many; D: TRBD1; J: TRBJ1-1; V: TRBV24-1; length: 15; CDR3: CATSETGTANTEAFF; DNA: TGTGCCACCAGTGAGACCGGGACAGCGAACACTGAAGCTTTCTTT
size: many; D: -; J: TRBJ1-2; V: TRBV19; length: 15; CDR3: CASSTVSRGNYGYTF; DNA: TGTGCCAGTAGTACTGTGTCGCGGGGAAACTATGGCTACACCTTC
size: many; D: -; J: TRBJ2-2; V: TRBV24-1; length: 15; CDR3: CATSDRGQINGELFF; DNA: TGTGCCACCAGTGACCGCGGACAGATCAACGGGGAGCTGTTTTTT
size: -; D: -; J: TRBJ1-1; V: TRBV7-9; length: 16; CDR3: CASTEGGEGRQPEAFF; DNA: TGTGCCAGCACCGAAGGGGGGGAGGGTCGCCAACCAGAAGCTTTCTTT
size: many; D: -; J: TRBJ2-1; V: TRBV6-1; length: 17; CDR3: CASSEAVGGWGRNEQFF; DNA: TGTGCCAGCAGTGAAGCTGTAGGGGGGTGGGGGCGGAATGAGCAGTTCTTC
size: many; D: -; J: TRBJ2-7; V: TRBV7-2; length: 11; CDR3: CASSNLIEQYF; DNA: TGTGCCAGCAGCAATCTGATAGAGCAGTACTTC
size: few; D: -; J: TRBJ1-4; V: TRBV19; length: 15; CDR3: CASSTGLATNEKLFF; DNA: TGTGCCAGTAGTACGGGTCTTGCAACTAATGAAAAACTGTTTTTT
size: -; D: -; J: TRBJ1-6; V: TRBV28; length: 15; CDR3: CASSLRGPYNSPLHF; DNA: TGTGCCAGCAGTTTACGGGGGCCCTATAATTCACCCCTCCACTTT
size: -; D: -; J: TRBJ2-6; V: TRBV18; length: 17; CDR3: CASSPTIKFSGANVLTF; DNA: TGTGCCAGCTCACCGACTATTAAGTTCTCTGGGGCCAACGTCCTGACTTTC
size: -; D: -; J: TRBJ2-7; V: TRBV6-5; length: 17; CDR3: CASSYSWSQDRIYEQYF; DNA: TGTGCCAGCAGTTACTCGTGGTCGCAGGACAGAATCTACGAGCAGTACTTC
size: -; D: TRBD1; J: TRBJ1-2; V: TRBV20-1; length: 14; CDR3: CSARGSGGGSGYTF; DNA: TGCAGTGCTAGAGGTTCAGGGGGTGGGTCTGGCTACACCTTC
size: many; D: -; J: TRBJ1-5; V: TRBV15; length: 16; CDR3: CATKAERPYSNQPQHF; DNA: TGTGCCACCAAGGCGGAGAGACCTTATAGCAATCAGCCCCAGCATTTT
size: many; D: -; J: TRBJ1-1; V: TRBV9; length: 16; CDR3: CASSVQDLPTNTEAFF; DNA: TGTGCCAGCAGCGTACAGGATCTACCGACGAACACTGAAGCTTTCTTT
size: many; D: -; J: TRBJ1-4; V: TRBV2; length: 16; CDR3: CASSRLDPLSNEKLFF; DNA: TGTGCCAGCAGTAGACTCGATCCATTATCTAATGAAAAACTGTTTTTT
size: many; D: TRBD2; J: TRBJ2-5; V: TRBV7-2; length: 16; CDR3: CASSFLAGGPQETQYF; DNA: TGTGCCAGCAGCTTTCTAGCGGGAGGCCCCCAAGAGACCCAGTACTTC
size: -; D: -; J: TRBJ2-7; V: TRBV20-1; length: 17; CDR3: CSARSHPGPGLIYEQYF; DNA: TGCAGTGCTAGATCCCACCCGGGGCCAGGGCTCATTTACGAGCAGTACTTC
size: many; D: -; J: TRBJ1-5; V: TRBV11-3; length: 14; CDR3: CASSLEQGYQPQHF; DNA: TGTGCCAGCAGCTTAGAACAGGGTTATCAGCCCCAGCATTTT
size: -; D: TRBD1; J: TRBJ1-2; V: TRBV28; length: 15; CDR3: CASSPETGGNYGYTF; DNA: TGTGCCAGCAGTCCCGAGACAGGGGGCAACTATGGCTACACCTTC
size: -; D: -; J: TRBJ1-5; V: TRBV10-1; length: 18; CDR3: CASSERGPREGSNQPQHF; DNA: TGCGCCAGCAGTGAGCGGGGGCCCCGAGAGGGCAGCAATCAGCCCCAGCATTTT
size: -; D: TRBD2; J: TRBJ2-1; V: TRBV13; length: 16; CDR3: CASSFVAGGFYNEQFF; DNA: TGTGCCAGCAGCTTCGTAGCGGGAGGCTTCTACAATGAGCAGTTCTTC
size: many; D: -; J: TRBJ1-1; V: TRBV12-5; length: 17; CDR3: CASGLVLPRGASSEAFF; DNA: TGTGCTAGTGGTTTGGTACTCCCTCGGGGGGCAAGTAGTGAAGCTTTCTTT
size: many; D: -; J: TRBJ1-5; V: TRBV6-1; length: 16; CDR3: CASTKIQTASNQPQHF; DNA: TGTGCCAGCACCAAGATCCAGACAGCTAGCAATCAGCCCCAGCATTTT
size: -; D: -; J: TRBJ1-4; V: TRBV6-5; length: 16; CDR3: CASSYGGFQGNEKLFF; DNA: TGTGCCAGCAGTTATGGAGGTTTTCAGGGTAATGAAAAACTGTTTTTT
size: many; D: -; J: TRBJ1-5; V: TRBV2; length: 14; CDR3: CASMRWETNQPQHF; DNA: TGTGCCAGCATGAGATGGGAGACCAATCAGCCCCAGCATTTT
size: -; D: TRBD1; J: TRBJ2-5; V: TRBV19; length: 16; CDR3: CASSIGTGGGEETQYF; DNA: TGTGCCAGTAGTATTGGAACAGGGGGAGGTGAAGAGACCCAGTACTTC
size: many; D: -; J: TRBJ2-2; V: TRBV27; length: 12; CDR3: CASSSDTGELFF; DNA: TGTGCCAGCAGTTCGGACACCGGGGAGCTGTTTTTT
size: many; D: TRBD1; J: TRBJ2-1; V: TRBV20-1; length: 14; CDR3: CSARQTGVRNEQFF; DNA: TGCAGTGCTAGGCAGACAGGGGTACGCAATGAGCAGTTCTTC
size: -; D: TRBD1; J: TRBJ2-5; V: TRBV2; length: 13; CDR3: CASSRGQSETQYF; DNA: TGTGCCAGCTCAAGGGGGCAATCAGAGACCCAGTACTTC
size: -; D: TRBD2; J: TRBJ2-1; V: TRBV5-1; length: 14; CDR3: CASSVFSGANEQFF; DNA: TGCGCCAGCAGCGTATTTAGCGGGGCCAATGAGCAGTTCTTC
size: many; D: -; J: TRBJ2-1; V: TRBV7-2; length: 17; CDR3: CASSKGGRISRYNEQFF; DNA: TGTGCCAGCAGTAAAGGTGGACGCATATCCCGCTACAATGAGCAGTTCTTC
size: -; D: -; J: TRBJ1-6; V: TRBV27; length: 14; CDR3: CASRLSPYNSPLHF; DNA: TGTGCCAGCAGGTTATCCCCCTATAATTCACCCCTCCACTTT
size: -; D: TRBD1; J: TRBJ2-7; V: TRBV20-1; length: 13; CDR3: CSAREQGAREQYF; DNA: TGCAGTGCTAGAGAACAGGGGGCGCGGGAGCAGTACTTC
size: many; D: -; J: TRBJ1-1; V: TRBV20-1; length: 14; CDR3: CSARDLRTRGEAFF; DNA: TGCAGTGCTAGAGATCTCCGGACACGCGGTGAAGCTTTCTTT